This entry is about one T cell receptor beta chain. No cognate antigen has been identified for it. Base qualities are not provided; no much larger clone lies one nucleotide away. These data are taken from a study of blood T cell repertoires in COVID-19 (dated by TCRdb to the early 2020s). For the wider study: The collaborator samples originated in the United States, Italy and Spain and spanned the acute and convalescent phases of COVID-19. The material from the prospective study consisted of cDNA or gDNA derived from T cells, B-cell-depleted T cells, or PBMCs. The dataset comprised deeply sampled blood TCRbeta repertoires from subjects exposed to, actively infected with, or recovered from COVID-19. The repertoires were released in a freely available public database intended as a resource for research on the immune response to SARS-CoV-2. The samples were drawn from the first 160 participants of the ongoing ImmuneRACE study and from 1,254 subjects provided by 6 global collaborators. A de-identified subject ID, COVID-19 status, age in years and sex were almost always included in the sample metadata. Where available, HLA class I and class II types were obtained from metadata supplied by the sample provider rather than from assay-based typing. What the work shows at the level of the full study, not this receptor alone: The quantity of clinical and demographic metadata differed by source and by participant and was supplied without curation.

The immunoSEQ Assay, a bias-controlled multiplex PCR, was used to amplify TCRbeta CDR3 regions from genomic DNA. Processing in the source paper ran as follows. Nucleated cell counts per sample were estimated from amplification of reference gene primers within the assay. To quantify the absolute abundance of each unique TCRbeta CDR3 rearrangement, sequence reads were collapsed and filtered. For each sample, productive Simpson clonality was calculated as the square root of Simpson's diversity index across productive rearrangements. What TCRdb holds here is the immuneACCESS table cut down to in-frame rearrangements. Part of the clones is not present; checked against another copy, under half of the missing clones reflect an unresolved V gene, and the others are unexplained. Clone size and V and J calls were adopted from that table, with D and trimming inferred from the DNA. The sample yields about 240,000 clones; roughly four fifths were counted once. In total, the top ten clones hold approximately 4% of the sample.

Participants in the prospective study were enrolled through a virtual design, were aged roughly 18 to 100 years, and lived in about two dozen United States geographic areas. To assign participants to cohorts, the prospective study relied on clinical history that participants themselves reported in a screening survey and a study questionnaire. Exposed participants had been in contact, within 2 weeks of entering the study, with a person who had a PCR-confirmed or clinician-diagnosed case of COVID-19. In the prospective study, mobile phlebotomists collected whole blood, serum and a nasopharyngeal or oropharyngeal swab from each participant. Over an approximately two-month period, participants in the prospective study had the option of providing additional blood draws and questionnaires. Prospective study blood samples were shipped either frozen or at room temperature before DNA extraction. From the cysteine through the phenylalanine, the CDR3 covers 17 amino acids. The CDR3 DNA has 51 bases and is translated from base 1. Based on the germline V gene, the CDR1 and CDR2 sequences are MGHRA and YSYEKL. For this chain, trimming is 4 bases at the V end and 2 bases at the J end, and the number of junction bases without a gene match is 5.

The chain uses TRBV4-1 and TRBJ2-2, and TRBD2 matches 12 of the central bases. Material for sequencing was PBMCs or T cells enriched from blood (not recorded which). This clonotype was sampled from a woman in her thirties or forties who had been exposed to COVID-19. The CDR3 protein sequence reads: CASSLWTSGANTGELFF. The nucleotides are TGCGCCAGCAGCCTCTGGACTAGCGGGGCTAACACCGGGGAGCTGTTTTTT.